These T cell receptor beta chains were read from a single sample in a study of patients and donors after allogeneic stem cell transplantation. MiXCR, applied by TCRdb to the RT-PCR reads, yields one record per CDR3 protein. The sample records over 130,000 distinct CDR3 sequences, over 35% being singletons. What was sequenced was blood, either unsorted or a sorted T cell fraction (not recorded which). These receptors all come from a human donor who was either an allogeneic HSCT recipient or a stem cell or donor lymphocyte infusion donor (not recorded which). It is not recorded whose cells these are; they may come from a transplant donor. Each CDR3 is given with its conserved first and last residue. A D gene is named only where the DNA matches it firmly. Clone size appears in some rows only: once, few, many, or a class for an expanded clone.

j_gene: TRBJ2-3
len: 16
abundance: .
d_gene: .
v_gene: TRBV9
CDR3aa: CASSHRRDPPTDTQYF
CDR3nt: TGTGCCAGCAGCCATCGCCGGGACCCCCCCACAGATACGCAGTATTTT

j_gene: TRBJ1-5
len: 12
abundance: .
d_gene: .
v_gene: TRBV7-2
CDR3aa: CASSFPDTAQHF
CDR3nt: TGTGCCAGCAGCTTTCCCGATACGGCCCAGCATTTT

j_gene: TRBJ2-3
len: 16
abundance: .
d_gene: TRBD2
v_gene: TRBV5-1
CDR3aa: CASSSLSGGLTDTQYF
CDR3nt: TGCGCCAGCAGCTCCCTAAGCGGGGGCCTCACAGATACGCAGTATTTT

j_gene: TRBJ1-5
len: 15
abundance: .
d_gene: .
v_gene: TRBV6-1
CDR3aa: CASSRLGGGNQPQHF
CDR3nt: TGTGCCAGCAGCCGATTAGGGGGGGGCAATCAGCCCCAGCATTTT

j_gene: TRBJ2-7
len: 11
abundance: .
d_gene: .
v_gene: TRBV28
CDR3aa: CASSLLFEQYF
CDR3nt: TGTGCCAGCAGTTTACTTTTCGAGCAGTACTTC

j_gene: TRBJ1-2
len: 13
abundance: .
d_gene: .
v_gene: TRBV7-8
CDR3aa: CASSLAPNYGYTF
CDR3nt: TGTGCCAGCAGCTTAGCGCCTAACTATGGCTACACCTTC

j_gene: TRBJ2-1
len: 16
abundance: .
d_gene: TRBD2
v_gene: TRBV12-3/TRBV12-4
CDR3aa: CASSFAGLAIYNEQFF
CDR3nt: TGTGCCAGCAGTTTCGCGGGACTAGCGATCTACAATGAGCAGTTCTTC

j_gene: TRBJ2-3
len: 19
abundance: .
d_gene: .
v_gene: TRBV11-2
CDR3aa: CASSLDLGPDRPYTDTQYF
CDR3nt: TGTGCCAGCAGCTTAGATTTAGGACCGGACCGACCTTACACAGATACGCAGTATTTT

j_gene: TRBJ2-5
len: 16
abundance: .
d_gene: .
v_gene: TRBV12-3/TRBV12-4
CDR3aa: CASSPLRGGLKETQYF
CDR3nt: TGTGCCAGCAGTCCCCTTAGGGGGGGGCTGAAGGAGACCCAGTACTTC

j_gene: TRBJ1-5
len: 14
abundance: .
d_gene: .
v_gene: TRBV3-1
CDR3aa: CASSQDLADQPQHF
CDR3nt: TGTGCCAGCAGCCAAGATCTGGCAGATCAGCCCCAGCATTTT

j_gene: TRBJ1-6
len: 13
abundance: .
d_gene: .
v_gene: TRBV28
CDR3aa: CASRSGTAQPLHF
CDR3nt: TGTGCCAGCAGATCCGGGACGGCACAACCCCTCCACTTT

j_gene: TRBJ1-2
len: 12
abundance: few
d_gene: .
v_gene: TRBV20-1
CDR3aa: CSAEDKSYGYTF
CDR3nt: TGCAGTGCTGAAGACAAAAGCTATGGCTACACCTTC

j_gene: TRBJ2-3
len: 16
abundance: .
d_gene: .
v_gene: TRBV13
CDR3aa: CASSTDRSSSTDTQYF
CDR3nt: TGTGCCAGCAGCACAGACAGGAGTTCTAGCACAGATACGCAGTATTTT

j_gene: TRBJ2-4
len: 16
abundance: .
d_gene: .
v_gene: TRBV7-2
CDR3aa: CASSLGDFLAKNIQYF
CDR3nt: TGTGCCAGCAGCTTAGGGGACTTCCTAGCCAAAAACATTCAGTACTTC

j_gene: TRBJ2-3
len: 16
abundance: .
d_gene: .
v_gene: TRBV12-3/TRBV12-4
CDR3aa: CASSLRSAGYTDTQYF
CDR3nt: TGTGCCAGCAGTTTGAGGAGTGCGGGGTACACAGATACGCAGTATTTT

j_gene: TRBJ1-1
len: 16
abundance: many
d_gene: TRBD1
v_gene: TRBV12-3/TRBV12-4
CDR3aa: CASSAGTGALSTEAFF
CDR3nt: TGTGCCAGCAGTGCCGGGACAGGGGCTCTTTCCACTGAAGCTTTCTTT

j_gene: TRBJ2-3
len: 16
abundance: .
d_gene: TRBD2
v_gene: TRBV7-9
CDR3aa: CASSPDSSGLGDTQYF
CDR3nt: TGTGCCAGCAGCCCAGACAGTAGCGGGCTCGGAGATACGCAGTATTTT

j_gene: TRBJ1-1
len: 13
abundance: few
d_gene: .
v_gene: TRBV10-3
CDR3aa: CAISSTSETEAFF
CDR3nt: TGTGCCATCAGTAGCACCTCAGAAACTGAAGCTTTCTTT

j_gene: TRBJ2-5
len: 14
abundance: .
d_gene: TRBD1
v_gene: TRBV10-3
CDR3aa: CAISQDREKETQYF
CDR3nt: TGTGCCATCAGCCAAGACAGGGAGAAAGAGACCCAGTACTTC

j_gene: TRBJ2-4
len: 12
abundance: .
d_gene: .
v_gene: TRBV14
CDR3aa: CASSQDRNIQYF
CDR3nt: TGTGCCAGCAGCCAAGATCGGAACATTCAGTACTTC

j_gene: TRBJ1-1
len: 16
abundance: .
d_gene: .
v_gene: TRBV6-2/TRBV6-3
CDR3aa: CASSYSDVIAQVEAFF
CDR3nt: TGTGCCAGCAGTTACTCGGACGTCATCGCCCAAGTTGAAGCTTTCTTT

j_gene: TRBJ2-5
len: 15
abundance: .
d_gene: TRBD1
v_gene: TRBV12-3/TRBV12-4
CDR3aa: CASARGTGFGETQYF
CDR3nt: TGTGCCAGCGCCCGGGGGACAGGGTTTGGAGAGACCCAGTACTTC

j_gene: TRBJ1-4
len: 13
abundance: .
d_gene: TRBD1
v_gene: TRBV7-9
CDR3aa: CATPGQGSEKLFF
CDR3nt: TGTGCCACCCCGGGACAGGGATCTGAAAAACTGTTTTTT

j_gene: TRBJ2-5
len: 16
abundance: few
d_gene: .
v_gene: TRBV27
CDR3aa: CASSLSLLSFQETQYF
CDR3nt: TGTGCCAGCAGTTTATCGCTTCTTAGTTTCCAAGAGACCCAGTACTTC

j_gene: TRBJ1-5
len: 14
abundance: few
d_gene: .
v_gene: TRBV12-3/TRBV12-4
CDR3aa: CASSLSGYNQPQHF
CDR3nt: TGTGCCAGCAGCCTCTCAGGGTACAATCAGCCCCAGCATTTT

j_gene: TRBJ2-5
len: 13
abundance: .
d_gene: .
v_gene: TRBV12-3/TRBV12-4
CDR3aa: CASSTQRKETQYF
CDR3nt: TGTGCCAGCAGTACCCAGCGGAAAGAGACCCAGTACTTC

j_gene: TRBJ2-2
len: 17
abundance: .
d_gene: TRBD2
v_gene: TRBV9
CDR3aa: CASSVTKAGVNTGELFF
CDR3nt: TGTGCCAGCAGCGTAACCAAGGCGGGGGTGAACACCGGGGAGCTGTTTTTT

j_gene: TRBJ1-2
len: 13
abundance: .
d_gene: .
v_gene: TRBV5-1
CDR3aa: CASSLEQGYGYTF
CDR3nt: TGCGCCAGCAGCTTGGAGCAGGGCTATGGCTACACCTTC

j_gene: TRBJ1-1
len: 14
abundance: few
d_gene: TRBD1
v_gene: TRBV27
CDR3aa: CASSLDTGGTEAFF
CDR3nt: TGTGCCAGCAGTTTAGACACAGGGGGGACTGAAGCTTTCTTT

j_gene: TRBJ1-2
len: 12
abundance: few
d_gene: .
v_gene: TRBV3-1
CDR3aa: CASSQGHYGYTF
CDR3nt: TGTGCCAGCAGCCAAGGGCACTATGGCTACACCTTC

j_gene: TRBJ2-7
len: 14
abundance: .
d_gene: .
v_gene: TRBV27
CDR3aa: CASSLLGRAHEQYF
CDR3nt: TGTGCCAGCAGTTTATTGGGCAGGGCCCACGAGCAGTACTTC

j_gene: TRBJ1-6
len: 15
abundance: .
d_gene: .
v_gene: TRBV12-3/TRBV12-4
CDR3aa: CVSGLGTDYNSPLHF
CDR3nt: TGTGTCAGCGGTTTGGGGACGGATTATAATTCACCCCTCCACTTT

j_gene: TRBJ2-1
len: 10
abundance: .
d_gene: .
v_gene: TRBV20-1
CDR3aa: CSASVDEQFF
CDR3nt: TGCAGTGCTAGCGTGGATGAGCAGTTCTTC

j_gene: TRBJ1-4
len: 13
abundance: .
d_gene: TRBD1
v_gene: TRBV20-1
CDR3aa: CSANRDRPEKLFF
CDR3nt: TGCAGTGCTAACCGGGACAGACCTGAAAAACTGTTTTTT

j_gene: TRBJ1-2
len: 17
abundance: .
d_gene: TRBD1
v_gene: TRBV7-6
CDR3aa: CASSPGGQGPQNYGYTF
CDR3nt: TGTGCCAGCAGCCCGGGGGGACAGGGCCCCCAAAACTATGGCTACACCTTC